This T cell receptor (beta chain) was sequenced in a study of blood T cell repertoires in COVID-19. The wider study: COVID-19 samples, acute and convalescent, were from the United States, Italy and Spain. Sources were T cells, B-cell-depleted T cells, or PBMCs; the material itself was cDNA or gDNA.

Profiled with immunoSEQ multiplex PCR; TCRdb holds only in-frame clones, not every one. The sample holds some 200,000 clones; about 90% are singletons and the top ten take under 1.5%. V was pared by 0 bases and J by 7 bases, with 11 bases between. This CDR3 spans 14 amino acids. Germline V gives CDR1 SGHDT, CDR2 YYEEEE. The sample was peripheral blood. The chain is built from TRBV5-6 and TRBJ2-1; perhaps TRBD2 as D (6 bases). This TCR came from a man in his thirties or forties with acute or convalescent COVID-19. The CDR3 loop is CASSLVARENEQFF. The CDR3 DNA reads as TGTGCCAGCAGCTTGGTGGCTCGGGAGAATGAGCAGTTCTTC.